These T cell receptor beta chains were read from a single sample in a study of blood T cell repertoires in COVID-19. Only in-frame clones appear in the TCRdb table, and some are missing; sequencing was by immunoSEQ multiplex PCR. The sample has hundreds of thousands of clones; 85% are singletons. The sample was peripheral blood. Source of these receptors: a human donor in a cohort sampled during active COVID-19. CDR3s include the opening cysteine and the closing phenylalanine or tryptophan. D genes are given only for firm matches. Clone size, where shown, is once, few, many, or a class for clones that have expanded.

J,V,D,size,CDR3,DNA
TRBJ2-1,TRBV9,-,-,CASSPRDLYNEQFF,TGTGCCAGCAGCCCCCGGGACTTGTACAATGAGCAGTTCTTC
TRBJ2-2,TRBV15,TRBD2,once,CATSRNPPSGSYTGELFF,TGTGCCACCAGCAGAAATCCCCCTAGCGGGAGTTACACCGGGGAGCTGTTTTTT
TRBJ1-3,TRBV6-6,-,-,CASSYSNGPTDTIYF,TGTGCCAGCAGTTACTCGAATGGGCCCACAGACACCATATATTTT
TRBJ2-5,TRBV30,-,-,CAWSPGETQYF,TGTGCCTGGAGTCCCGGGGAGACCCAGTACTTC
TRBJ2-1,TRBV6-5,TRBD1,-,CASSFGQGGLNEQFF,TGTGCCAGCAGTTTTGGACAGGGTGGCCTCAATGAGCAGTTCTTC
TRBJ2-1,TRBV7-9,TRBD1,-,CASSVLGTGQNEQFF,TGTGCCAGCAGCGTCCTGGGGACAGGTCAAAATGAGCAGTTCTTC
TRBJ2-1,TRBV11-2,TRBD1,few,CASSRRTGGNEQFF,TGTGCCAGCAGCCGTAGGACAGGGGGCAATGAGCAGTTCTTC
TRBJ2-3,TRBV5-1,TRBD2,-,CASSRGGSGTDTQYF,TGCGCCAGCAGTCGGGGCGGGAGCGGGACAGATACGCAGTATTTT
TRBJ2-4,TRBV27,-,-,CASSFEGEGIQYF,TGTGCCAGCAGTTTCGAAGGAGAGGGCATTCAGTACTTC
TRBJ1-4,TRBV6-5,-,-,CASHGSNEKLFF,TGTGCCAGCCATGGTAGCAATGAAAAACTGTTTTTT
TRBJ2-7,TRBV5-1,-,few,CASSRDTGSYEQYF,TGCGCCAGCAGCCGGGACACCGGATCCTACGAGCAGTACTTC
TRBJ2-5,TRBV5-4,TRBD1,once,CASSWTGGATQYF,TGTGCCAGCAGCTGGACAGGGGGGGCGACCCAGTACTTC
TRBJ1-2,TRBV3-1/TRBV3-2,-,once,CASSLGGSYGYTF,TGTGCCAGCAGCCTCGGCGGATCGTATGGCTACACCTTC
TRBJ1-1,TRBV7-9,TRBD1,-,CASSLGMTGNAFF,TGTGCCAGCAGCTTAGGTATGACAGGGAACGCTTTCTTT
TRBJ2-7,TRBV6-5,TRBD1,-,CASSRTGFTNEQYF,TGTGCCAGCAGCCGGACAGGGTTTACAAACGAGCAGTACTTC
TRBJ2-7,TRBV7-2,-,-,CASSSHGDYEQYF,TGTGCCAGCAGCTCCCACGGGGACTACGAGCAGTACTTC
TRBJ1-5,TRBV28,-,few,CASRNREGDQPQHF,TGTGCCAGCAGAAACAGGGAGGGTGATCAGCCCCAGCATTTT
TRBJ2-7,TRBV7-9,TRBD1,-,CASNRGDSYEQYF,TGTGCCAGCAACAGGGGAGATAGCTACGAGCAGTACTTC